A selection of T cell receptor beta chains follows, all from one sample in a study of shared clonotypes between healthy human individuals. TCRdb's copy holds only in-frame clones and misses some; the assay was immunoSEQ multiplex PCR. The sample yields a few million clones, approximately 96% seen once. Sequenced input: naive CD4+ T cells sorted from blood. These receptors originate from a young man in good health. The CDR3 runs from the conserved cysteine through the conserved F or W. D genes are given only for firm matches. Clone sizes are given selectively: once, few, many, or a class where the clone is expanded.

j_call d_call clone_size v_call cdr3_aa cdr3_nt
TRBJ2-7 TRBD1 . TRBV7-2 CASSFGQGAAYEQYF TGTGCCAGCAGCTTCGGACAGGGGGCTGCCTACGAGCAGTACTTC
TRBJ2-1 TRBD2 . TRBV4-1 CASSQEEWTSATYNEQFF TGCGCCAGCAGCCAAGAAGAGTGGACTAGCGCGACTTACAATGAGCAGTTCTTC
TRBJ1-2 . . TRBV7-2 CASSFPLNYGYTF TGTGCCAGCAGCTTTCCCCTAAACTATGGCTACACCTTC
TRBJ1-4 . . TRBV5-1 CASSPVGVFGEKLFF TGCGCCAGCAGCCCGGTGGGAGTCTTTGGGGAAAAACTGTTTTTT
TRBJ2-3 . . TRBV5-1 CASSLDASLADTQYF TGCGCCAGCAGCTTGGACGCTAGTTTGGCAGATACGCAGTATTTT
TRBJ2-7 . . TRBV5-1 CASSLELPSSYEQYF TGCGCCAGCAGCTTGGAGTTGCCAAGCTCCTACGAGCAGTACTTC
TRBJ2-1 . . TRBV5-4 CASSLAGSYNEQFF TGTGCCAGCAGCTTGGCTGGCTCCTACAATGAGCAGTTCTTC
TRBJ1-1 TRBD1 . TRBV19 CASRGTGVRNTEAFF TGTGCCAGTAGGGGGACAGGGGTAAGGAACACTGAAGCTTTCTTT
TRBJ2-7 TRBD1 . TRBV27 CASRGGQGLGYEQYF TGTGCCAGCAGGGGGGGACAGGGCTTAGGTTACGAGCAGTACTTC
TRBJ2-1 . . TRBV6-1 CASSGINEQFF TGTGCCAGCAGTGGGATCAATGAGCAGTTCTTC
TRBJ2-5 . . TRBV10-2 CASSELVQETQYF TGCGCCAGCAGTGAGTTAGTTCAAGAGACCCAGTACTTC
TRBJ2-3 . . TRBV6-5 CASKSQGPDTQYF TGTGCCAGCAAATCTCAAGGGCCAGATACGCAGTATTTT
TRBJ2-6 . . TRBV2 CASREDWAGANVLTF TGTGCCAGCAGGGAGGACTGGGCTGGGGCCAACGTCCTGACTTTC
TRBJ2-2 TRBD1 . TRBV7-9 CASSLAGLGTGSTGELFF TGTGCCAGCAGCTTAGCCGGCCTCGGGACAGGGAGCACCGGGGAGCTGTTTTTT
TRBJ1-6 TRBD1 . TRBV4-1 CASSQGQGVNNSPLHF TGCGCCAGCAGCCAAGGACAGGGGGTAAATAATTCACCCCTCCACTTT
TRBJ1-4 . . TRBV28 CASIPRQALNEKLFF TGTGCCAGCATCCCAAGACAGGCCCTTAATGAAAAACTGTTTTTT
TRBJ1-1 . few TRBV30 CAWSARAGEFSEAFF TGTGCCTGGAGTGCCCGGGCAGGGGAATTCTCTGAAGCTTTCTTT
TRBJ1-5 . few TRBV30 CAWSVSLLDQPQHF TGTGCCTGGAGTGTATCTCTCTTAGATCAGCCCCAGCATTTT
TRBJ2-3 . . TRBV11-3 CASSLGRGTDTQYF TGTGCCAGCAGCTTGGGGCGCGGCACAGATACGCAGTATTTT
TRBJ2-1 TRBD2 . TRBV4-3 CASSQDLGVGTSGYNEQFF TGCGCCAGCAGCCAAGATCTGGGTGTGGGGACTAGCGGTTACAATGAGCAGTTCTTC
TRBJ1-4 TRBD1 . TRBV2 CASSEVSRDRGEKLFF TGTGCCAGCAGTGAAGTTTCGCGGGACAGGGGCGAAAAACTGTTTTTT
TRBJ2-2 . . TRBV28 CASTRPGGYNTGELFF TGTGCCAGCACCCGCCCTGGGGGATACAACACCGGGGAGCTGTTTTTT
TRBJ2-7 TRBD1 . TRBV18 CASSQTGTVSYEQYF TGTGCCAGCTCACAAACCGGGACAGTTTCCTACGAGCAGTACTTC
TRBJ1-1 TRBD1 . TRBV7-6 CASSLGGTGGLNTEAFF TGTGCCAGCAGCTTAGGGGGGACAGGGGGCTTGAACACTGAAGCTTTCTTT
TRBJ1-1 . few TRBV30 CAWSSRAMRNTEAFF TGTGCCTGGAGTTCCCGGGCGATGCGGAACACTGAAGCTTTCTTT
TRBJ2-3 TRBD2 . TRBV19 CATSSGKADTQYF TGTGCCACCTCTAGCGGGAAGGCAGATACGCAGTATTTT
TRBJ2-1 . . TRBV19 CASSLIPSSVWDNEQFF TGTGCCAGTAGCCTTATCCCGAGTAGCGTTTGGGACAATGAGCAGTTCTTC
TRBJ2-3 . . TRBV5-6 CASSSGQKDTQYF TGTGCCAGCAGCTCGGGGCAGAAAGATACGCAGTATTTT
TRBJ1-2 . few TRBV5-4 CASSRDSNYGYTF TGTGCCAGCAGCCGGGACTCTAACTATGGCTACACCTTC
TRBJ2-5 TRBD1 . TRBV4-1 CASSHPGQGLETQYF TGCGCCAGCAGCCACCCGGGACAGGGGCTAGAGACCCAGTACTTC
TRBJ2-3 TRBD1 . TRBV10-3 CAISADRVTDTQYF TGTGCCATCAGTGCGGACAGGGTGACAGATACGCAGTATTTT
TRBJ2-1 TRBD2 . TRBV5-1 CASRLDSGREAEQFF TGCGCCAGCAGACTGGACAGCGGGAGGGAGGCTGAGCAGTTCTTC
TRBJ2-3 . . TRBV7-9 CASSLKGTSRTDTQYF TGTGCCAGCAGCCTGAAAGGGACCTCTCGCACAGATACGCAGTATTTT
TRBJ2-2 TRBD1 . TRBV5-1 CASSLTGGADTGELFF TGCGCCAGCAGCCTGACAGGGGGCGCCGACACCGGGGAGCTGTTTTTT
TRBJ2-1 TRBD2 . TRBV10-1 CASSDGGLASKGAYNEQFF TGCGCCAGCAGTGATGGAGGACTAGCGAGTAAGGGCGCCTACAATGAGCAGTTCTTC